These 27 T cell receptor beta chains were sequenced from one sample in a study of T cells in localized non-small cell lung cancer. Libraries were prepared by immunoSEQ multiplex PCR; TCRdb keeps only in-frame clonotypes and omits some of them. Among fewer than 12,000 clones listed, 60% to 75% were seen once. Specimen: peripheral blood, collected before any cancer treatment. These receptors all come from a male donor aged 60 or over with stage I lung adenocarcinoma.

This chain connects TRBV7-2 to TRBJ2-7; tentatively, D is TRBD1 (6 bases). The germline V gene has CDR1 SGHTA and CDR2 FQGNSA. V was clipped by 1 base and J by 3 bases, with 10 bases between them. The CDR3 covers 14 residues. This CDR3 is CASSLGDIYYEQYF. The CDR3 nucleotides read TGTGCCAGCAGCTTAGGGGACATATACTACGAGCAGTACTTC.

This chain joins TRBV6-6 and TRBJ1-2; maybe TRBD1 (6 bases). The CDR3 has 14 residues. Germline values: CDR1 MNHNY, CDR2 SVGAGI (reference sequence). V was cut by 6 bases and J by 4 bases, with 15 bases left in between. In DNA form, the CDR3 reads TGTGCCAGCAGACCCACTGACAGGTTCTATGGCTACACCTTC. Amino acid sequence: CASRPTDRFYGYTF.

This clone has only a few counts. The chain employs TRBV4-3 and TRBJ1-2, with TRBD1 identical over 8 bases. The CDR3 loop spans 15 amino acids. Germline V gene lookup returns CDR1 LGHNA and CDR2 YSLEER. V shed 0 bases, J shed 5 bases, and the junction held 5 bases outside the gene matches. The CDR3 DNA sequence: TGCGCCAGCAGCCAAGACCTAGGACAGGGTTATGGCTACACCTTC. Protein: CASSQDLGQGYGYTF.

There are a few counts of this clone. The chain carries TRBV9 and TRBJ1-5; D unclear. Germline CDR1 and CDR2: SGDLS and YYNGEE. This CDR3 has 14 amino acids. V lost 4 bases and J 0 bases, leaving 8 bases between the germline ends. The CDR3 loop reads CASSHDYSNQPQHF. The DNA for the CDR3 is TGTGCCAGCAGCCACGATTATAGCAATCAGCCCCAGCATTTT.

The chain has TRBV5-1 and TRBJ2-5; tentative D call: TRBD1 (6 bases). Germline lookup yields CDR1 SGHRS and CDR2 YFSETQ. With 4 bases removed from V and 5 bases from J, the gap between germline ends came to 15 bases. The CDR3 extends over 14 amino acids. This CDR3 reads CASSRWGRWETQYF. The DNA for the CDR3 is TGCGCCAGCAGCCGTTGGGGGCGGTGGGAGACCCAGTACTTC.

The chain employs TRBV29-1 and TRBJ1-1, with 7 bases aligning to TRBD1. Germline V lookup: CDR1 SQVTM, CDR2 ANQGSEA. CDR3 length equals 12 residues. Unmatched junction bases numbered 5, after V lost 6 bases and J lost 4 bases. This CDR3 is CSVRQGRTEAFF. The CDR3, as DNA: TGCAGCGTCAGACAGGGCCGCACTGAAGCTTTCTTT. The full variable domain, rest sourced from reference TRBV29-1 and TRBJ1-1, is SAVISQKPSRDICQRGTSLTIQCQVDSQVTMMFWYRQQPGQSLTLIATANQGSEATYESGFVIDKFPISRPNLTFSTLTVSNMSPEDSSIYLCSVRQGRTEAFFGQGTRLTVV.

This chain joins TRBV7-3 and TRBJ2-1; 13 positions agree with TRBD2. Germline loops: CDR1 SGHTA, CDR2 FQGTGA. After removal of 4 bases from V and 9 bases from J, the junction contained 9 bases not matched to a gene. CDR3 length equals 16 residues. CDR3 DNA: TGTGCCAGCAGCTCCAGCCCGGGACTAGCGGGGAGTGAGCAGTTCTTC. It yields the protein CASSSSPGLAGSEQFF.

The rearrangement uses TRBV2 and TRBJ2-2, with a possible D match to TRBD1 (5 bases). The CDR3 sequence is 14 residues long. V gave up 3 bases and J gave up 5 bases, with 10 bases separating them. The germline gives CDR1 SNHLY, CDR2 FYNNEI. Here the CDR3 DNA reads TGTGCCAGCAGTGATTTAAGGGGTACCGGGGAGCTGTTTTTT. Encoded protein: CASSDLRGTGELFF. Based on the CDR3 plus reference TRBV2 and TRBJ2-2, the full variable domain is EPEVTQTPSHQVTQMGQEVILRCVPISNHLYFYWYRQILGQKVEFLVSFYNNEISEKSEIFDDQFSVERPDGSNFTLKIRSTKLEDSAMYFCASSDLRGTGELFFGEGSRLTVL.

CDR3 loop: CASSYMGGTANTEAFF. The CDR3 coding sequence is TGTGCCAGCAGCTATATGGGAGGGACAGCTAACACTGAAGCTTTCTTT. The chain joins TRBV5-5 to TRBJ1-1; 7 positions match TRBD1. Germline V lookup: CDR1 SGHKS, CDR2 YYEKEE (reference sequence). This CDR3 contains 16 residues. J was trimmed by 2 bases and V by 3 bases; bases with no gene match: 10. The full variable domain, its missing parts supplied by reference TRBV5-5 and TRBJ1-1, is DAGVTQSPTHLIKTRGQQVTLRCSPISGHKSVSWYQQVLGQGPQFIFQYYEKEERGRGNFPDRFSARQFPNYSSELNVNALLLGDSALYLCASSYMGGTANTEAFFGQGTRLTVV.

The chain employs TRBV11-2 and TRBJ1-5; D possibly corresponds to TRBD1 (6 bases). Germline V gives CDR1 SGHAT, CDR2 FQNNGV. V dropped 5 bases and J dropped 3 bases, with 11 bases sitting between them. This CDR3 region has 14 residues. This CDR3 is CASSVNRANQPQHF. As DNA, the CDR3 is TGTGCCAGCAGCGTCAACAGGGCCAATCAGCCCCAGCATTTT.

V and J are TRBV6-5 and TRBJ2-5; TRBD1 is a possible D gene (6 bases). The CDR3 is made up of 13 amino acids. Trimming cost V 6 bases and J 6 bases, with 14 bases left between them. Germline lookup yields CDR1 MNHEY and CDR2 SVGAGI. The CDR3 loop is CASSPGQRKTQYF. The CDR3 bases are TGTGCCAGCAGCCCTGGACAGCGGAAGACCCAGTACTTC.

The rearrangement links TRBV9 to TRBJ2-3; D possibly corresponds to TRBD2 (6 bases). This CDR3 has 16 amino acids. Trimming left V 4 bases short and J 1 base short, with 16 bases between. Germline CDR1 is SGDLS and CDR2 is YYNGEE. The CDR3 coding sequence is TGTGCCAGCAGCTCAGAGGGGACTTGGGGCACAGATACGCAGTATTTT. As protein: CASSSEGTWGTDTQYF.

The V and J genes are TRBV10-1 and TRBJ2-3; TRBD1 agrees at 7 bases. Germline CDR1 and CDR2: WNHNN and SYGVQD (reference sequence). Germline trimming cut 2 bases from V and 5 bases from J; bases unmatched to any gene: 7. This CDR3 region has 15 residues. Written as DNA, the CDR3 is TGCGCCAGCAGTGAGAGGACAGGTCCTCGAGATACGCAGTATTTT. It codes for CASSERTGPRDTQYF.

The chain combines TRBV19 with TRBJ1-1, with 9 bases that match TRBD1. The germline gives CDR1 LNHDA, CDR2 SQIVND (reference sequence). The CDR3 is 14 amino acids. The ends lost 6 bases at V and 5 bases at J; junction bases unmatched: 7. The CDR3 region has the DNA TGTGCCAGTAGGCCGGGACAGGGAGAAACTGAAGCTTTCTTT. It yields the protein CASRPGQGETEAFF. The whole variable domain, remainder taken from reference TRBV19 and TRBJ1-1, is DGGITQSPKYLFRKEGQNVTLSCEQNLNHDAMYWYRQDPGQGLRLIYYSQIVNDFQKGDIAEGYSVSREKKESFPLTVTSAQKNPTAFYLCASRPGQGETEAFFGQGTRLTVV.

V and J are TRBV2 and TRBJ2-7; D gene uncertain. The CDR3 spans 14 residues. Germline CDR1 reads SNHLY; CDR2 reads FYNNEI. V was clipped by 7 bases and J by 5 bases, with 18 bases between them. CDR3 sequence reads: CASTVRQVHNEQYF. CDR3 bases: TGTGCCAGCACAGTTAGGCAAGTCCACAACGAGCAGTACTTC.

The table lists this clone with a few counts. This chain uses TRBV28 with TRBJ1-2; D not certain. CDR3 length: 16 amino acids. CDR1 is MDHEN, CDR2 SYDVKM, per germline. The germline V and J ends were trimmed by 6 bases and 4 bases, with 21 bases remaining between them. The CDR3 loop reads CASRKYPVRTFYGYTF. The CDR3 DNA is TGTGCCAGCAGGAAGTATCCTGTCCGAACGTTCTATGGCTACACCTTC.

This chain connects TRBV4-2 to TRBJ2-3, with 9 bases that match TRBD2. The germline V gene has CDR1 LGHNA and CDR2 YNFKEQ. The CDR3 sequence is 18 residues long. Trimming took 1 base from V and 2 from J; bases not matched to a gene: 10. The CDR3 is CASSQGGRGGPNTDTQYF. The CDR3 DNA follows: TGTGCCAGCAGCCAAGGTGGGCGGGGGGGCCCCAACACAGATACGCAGTATTTT.

This chain uses TRBV6-5 with TRBJ2-7, with TRBD1 matching over 9 bases. The CDR3 length is 16 residues. Germline CDR1 MNHEY, CDR2 SVGAGI. V trimming: 3 bases; J trimming: 3 bases; junction bases outside the gene matches: 9. The CDR3 spells CASSYGPSGQGYEQYF. CDR3 sequence (DNA): TGTGCCAGCAGTTATGGCCCATCGGGACAGGGCTACGAGCAGTACTTC.

The chain links TRBV28 to TRBJ2-7; 7 bases align to TRBD1. From germline, CDR1 is MDHEN and CDR2 SYDVKM. Trimming took 8 bases from V and 2 from J; bases not matched to a gene: 9. This CDR3 spans 14 amino acids. CDR3 sequence: CASGATGIPYEQYF. The CDR3 bases are TGTGCCAGCGGTGCGACAGGGATCCCCTACGAGCAGTACTTC.

The V call is TRBV27, the J call TRBJ1-1; the match to TRBD1 covers 9 bases. Germline V lookup: CDR1 MNHEY, CDR2 SMNVEV (reference sequence). Trimming at V came to 4 bases and at J to 3 bases, leaving 6 bases not matched to a gene. This CDR3 is built from 15 residues. The CDR3 loop is CASSSQGAVDTEAFF. CDR3 nucleotide sequence: TGTGCCAGCAGTTCACAGGGGGCAGTAGACACTGAAGCTTTCTTT.

The chain uses TRBV18 and TRBJ1-1; D is unresolved. Trimming removed 6 bases from V and 0 bases from J, with 8 bases in between. CDR1 is KGHSH, CDR2 LQKENI, per germline. This CDR3 has 13 amino acids. This CDR3 is CASSEGVNTEAFF. For the CDR3, the DNA is TGTGCCAGCTCGGAAGGAGTGAACACTGAAGCTTTCTTT.

The chain combines TRBV18 with TRBJ2-1; D is ambiguous. V was clipped by 5 bases and J by 5 bases, with 7 bases between them. The CDR3 extends over 12 amino acids. Germline loops: CDR1 KGHSH, CDR2 LQKENI. The CDR3 protein is CASSRQDNEQFF. Here the CDR3 DNA reads TGTGCCAGCTCAAGACAAGACAATGAGCAGTTCTTC.

The chain carries TRBV7-2 and TRBJ2-5; 7 bases fit TRBD2. In germline, CDR1 is SGHTA, CDR2 FQGNSA. V was clipped by 5 bases and J by 5 bases; unmatched bases: 5. The CDR3 extends over 13 amino acids. DNA of the CDR3: TGTGCCAGCAGCCAGCGGGGAGGCGAGACCCAGTACTTC. Residues: CASSQRGGETQYF.

The chain is built from TRBV10-2 and TRBJ1-5; D gene unclear. V dropped 3 bases and J dropped 7 bases, with 13 bases sitting between them. The CDR3 contains 14 residues. Germline V gene lookup returns CDR1 WSHSY and CDR2 SAAADI. In nucleotides, the CDR3 is TGCGCCAGCAGTGATAGTCAGGCTATACAGCCCCAGCATTTT. This translates into CASSDSQAIQPQHF.

This chain connects TRBV19 to TRBJ1-2, with D hard to call. This CDR3 region has 14 residues. With 3 bases removed from V and 5 bases from J, the gap between germline ends came to 13 bases. CDR1 is LNHDA and CDR2 is SQIVND in the germline V gene (reference sequence). The CDR3 loop is CASSIPRKVYGYTF. The CDR3 DNA sequence: TGTGCCAGTAGTATTCCCCGGAAAGTGTATGGCTACACCTTC.

J is TRBJ2-3 and V is TRBV11-1, with TRBD2 identical over 10 bases. The CDR3 is 16 residues long. V dropped 5 bases and J dropped 4; count of bases not matched to a gene: 9. Germline V gene sequence: CDR1 SGHAT, CDR2 FQDESV (reference sequence). CDR3 sequence: CASSPRGLAGADTQYF. Written as DNA, the CDR3 is TGTGCCAGCAGCCCCCGCGGGCTAGCGGGGGCAGATACGCAGTATTTT. The full variable domain, completed using reference TRBV11-1 and TRBJ2-3, is EAEVAQSPRYKITEKSQAVAFWCDPISGHATLYWYRQILGQGPELLVQFQDESVVDDSQLPKDRFSAERLKGVDSTLKIQPAELGDSAMYLCASSPRGLAGADTQYFGPGTRLTVL.

The chain employs TRBV6-5 and TRBJ1-1, with 11 bases identical to TRBD1. Germline CDR1 reads MNHEY; CDR2 reads SVGAGI. V gave up 1 base and J gave up 8 bases; unmatched junction bases: 9. This CDR3 has 16 residues. The CDR3 region has the DNA TGTGCCAGCAGTTACTTCCCCGGGACAGGGGGAAAGGAAGCTTTCTTT. It translates to CASSYFPGTGGKEAFF.